Shown below are 23 T cell receptor beta chains from a single sample sequenced in a study of blood T cells in healthy people across ages. Then a second PCR, running roughly 7 to 11 cycles, was carried out with a sample-barcoded 5' primer and a J-beta primer mix. TCRdb processed the 5' RACE reads anew with MiXCR; each CDR3 protein has one entry. The table records hundreds of thousands of distinct CDR3 sequences, around 21% of them present only once. Material for sequencing was blood. The receptors derive from a man aged 65 to 85 in good health.

V gene TRBV9 combines with J gene TRBJ2-7, with unresolved D. The germline V and J ends were trimmed by 3 bases and 0 bases, with 10 bases remaining between them. CDR1 is SGDLS and CDR2 is YYNGEE in the germline V gene. The CDR3 spans 14 residues. The CDR3 reads CASSATVASYEQYF. CDR3 DNA: TGTGCCAGCAGCGCCACAGTAGCCTCCTACGAGCAGTACTTC.

This clonotype was picked up one time. An end of the junction differs from the germline gene, which may be a read error. The V gene is TRBV3-1, the J gene TRBJ2-5; D gene ambiguous. The length of the CDR3 is 14 residues. Per the germline V gene, CDR1 is LGHDT and CDR2 is YNNKEL (reference sequence). The DNA for the CDR3 is TGTGCCGGCAGCCAAGAGGTCGGACAAGAGACCCAGTACTTC. Protein sequence: CAGSQEVGQETQYF.

This clonotype was seen repeatedly, ten times or more. The junction differs from germline at one of its ends, possibly a read error. V usage is TRBV5-1 and J usage is TRBJ2-5; maybe TRBD1 (7 bases). The germline V gene has CDR1 SGHRS and CDR2 YFSETQ. The CDR3 consists of 13 residues. The CDR3 DNA follows: TGTGCCAGCAGTCTGACAGGGAGGGAGACCCAGTACTTC. Translating gives CASSLTGRETQYF.

There are a few counts of this clonotype. The chain couples TRBV4-1 to TRBJ2-3; 8 nucleotides align to TRBD1. The CDR3 spans 15 residues. Germline V lookup: CDR1 MGHRA, CDR2 YSYEKL. Trimming cost V 0 bases and J 6 bases; bases outside gene matches: 5. CDR3 loop: CASSQEDRGGDTQYF. The CDR3 nucleotides are TGCGCCAGCAGCCAAGAAGACAGGGGTGGCGATACGCAGTATTTT.

The chain carries TRBV15 and TRBJ2-1, with 10 bases that match TRBD2. J gave up 8 bases and V 3 bases, and 4 bases lay outside the gene matches. CDR1 is LNHNV, CDR2 YYDKDF, per germline (reference sequence). The CDR3 is made up of 14 amino acids. The CDR3 reads CATSSLAGGYEQFF. DNA of the CDR3: TGTGCCACCAGCAGTTTAGCGGGAGGCTATGAGCAGTTCTTC.

This chain uses TRBV5-1 with TRBJ2-5; possible D gene TRBD2, 6 bases. The CDR3 has 14 amino acids. CDR1 and CDR2 (germline): SGHRS, YFSETQ. V lost 3 bases to trimming and J lost 5 bases, with 14 bases between them. In DNA form, the CDR3 reads TGCGCCAGCAGCTACAGCGGGTTCTGGGAGACCCAGTACTTC. Its translation is CASSYSGFWETQYF.

Only a few counts were recorded for this clonotype. The chain is built from TRBV28 and TRBJ2-6; tentative D call: TRBD1 (6 bases). The V and J ends lost 1 base and 10 bases respectively, with 11 bases between them. Germline CDR1 reads MDHEN; CDR2 reads SYDVKM. This CDR3 is built from 14 residues. The CDR3 DNA follows: TGTGCCAGCAGTTTATCGCAAACAGGGAACGTCCTGACTTTC. It translates to CASSLSQTGNVLTF.

This clonotype was detected a few times. The chain employs TRBV6-6 and TRBJ1-3, with D possibly matching TRBD1 (6 bases). Germline CDR1 reads MNHNY; CDR2 reads SVGAGI (reference sequence). Deletions cut 6 bases from V and 0 bases from J, with 15 bases between. This CDR3 comprises 16 residues. The CDR3: CASRPDRLSSGNTIYF. CDR3 nucleotides: TGTGCCAGCAGACCCGACAGGCTAAGCTCTGGAAACACCATATATTTT.

This chain links TRBV7-6 with TRBJ2-1, with D perhaps TRBD1 (6 bases). The CDR3 sequence is 16 residues long. CDR1 and CDR2 (germline): SGHVS, FNYEAQ. Trimming pared 3 bases from V and 5 bases from J, leaving 17 bases between. The CDR3 DNA follows: TGTGCCAGCAGCTTCAGGGAAGGGTCAGGGGACAATGAGCAGTTCTTC. Amino acids: CASSFREGSGDNEQFF.

This clonotype was observed a few times. This chain connects TRBV10-3 to TRBJ2-7, with 10 bases aligning to TRBD1. The CDR3 totals 15 residues. The V gene's germline CDR1 is ENHRY and CDR2 SYGVKD. V shed 8 bases and J 0 bases; nucleotides not matched to a gene: 7. DNA for the CDR3: TGTGCCATCGGGGACAGGGGAAAAGCCTCCTACGAGCAGTACTTC. It translates to CAIGDRGKASYEQYF.

The chain combines TRBV6-1 with TRBJ2-3; no firm D call. The CDR3 loop spans 13 amino acids. Germline CDR1 is MNHNS and CDR2 is SASEGT. V lost 3 bases and J 3 bases, leaving 7 bases between the germline ends. CDR3 protein: CASSDIFTDTQYF. For the CDR3, the DNA is TGTGCCAGCAGTGACATTTTTACAGATACGCAGTATTTT.

The gene calls are TRBV3-1 and TRBJ1-6, with TRBD1 identical over 9 bases. Germline CDR1 and CDR2: LGHDT and YNNKEL (reference sequence). After removal of 0 bases from V and 10 bases from J, the junction contained 4 bases not matched to a gene. The CDR3 has 15 amino acids. CDR3 in amino acids: CASSQENRGLSPLHF. The CDR3 DNA sequence: TGTGCCAGCAGCCAAGAAAACAGGGGGCTATCACCCCTCCACTTT.

This clonotype was seen a few times. The chain couples TRBV29-1 to TRBJ2-7, with TRBD1 matching 8 bases. The CDR3 sequence is 12 residues long. Trimming took 6 bases from V and 0 from J; bases not matched to a gene: 1. Germline V gives CDR1 SQVTM, CDR2 ANQGSEA. In DNA, the CDR3 is TGCAGCGTGGGACAGGACTCCTACGAGCAGTACTTC. It translates to CSVGQDSYEQYF.

This clonotype was seen ten or more times. The CDR3 loop is CASSVQTGYTGELFF. Here the CDR3 DNA reads TGCGCCAGCAGCGTTCAAACAGGTTACACCGGGGAGCTGTTTTTT. The V gene is TRBV5-1, the J gene TRBJ2-2, with a possible D match to TRBD1 (5 bases). V dropped 4 bases and J dropped 3 bases, with 13 bases sitting between them. The germline V gene encodes CDR1 SGHRS and CDR2 YFSETQ. The CDR3 has 15 amino acids.

This clonotype has only a few counts. The chain employs TRBV6-5 and TRBJ2-2; D gene unclear. The germline CDR1 and CDR2 sequences are MNHEY and SVGAGI. The CDR3 runs to 14 residues. Trimming stripped 2 bases from V and 1 base from J, with 5 bases between. The CDR3, as DNA: TGTGCCAGCAGTTACAAGGAGAACACCGGGGAGCTGTTTTTT. This encodes CASSYKENTGELFF.

This clonotype was observed a few times. This chain connects TRBV14 to TRBJ2-7; D is undetermined. V was cut by 0 bases and J by 3 bases, with 9 bases left in between. This CDR3 has 14 amino acids. Per the germline V gene, CDR1 is SGHDN and CDR2 is FVKESK. CDR3 amino acids: CASSQDYGNYEQYF. The CDR3 nucleotides read TGTGCCAGCAGCCAAGATTATGGCAACTACGAGCAGTACTTC.

V is TRBV5-1 and J is TRBJ2-7; 12 positions agree with TRBD2. The germline V gene has CDR1 SGHRS and CDR2 YFSETQ. CDR3 size: 14 residues. Unmatched junction bases numbered 9, after V lost 7 bases and J lost 7 bases. The CDR3: CASRRLAGVWEQYF. The CDR3, as DNA: TGCGCCAGCCGACGACTAGCGGGAGTATGGGAGCAGTACTTC.

This clonotype was seen ten or more times. V usage is TRBV9 and J usage is TRBJ2-1; D ambiguous. V shed 4 bases and J shed 10 bases, with 15 bases lying between them. CDR1 is SGDLS, CDR2 YYNGEE, per germline. The length of the CDR3 is 13 residues. The CDR3 DNA sequence: TGTGCCAGCAGCCCTCCCGGCGAGAGGGAGCAGTTCTTC. Its translation: CASSPPGEREQFF.

The CDR3 region is CASSIDPMATSHQPQHF. As DNA, the CDR3 is TGTGCCAGTAGTATAGATCCGATGGCAACCTCGCATCAGCCCCAGCATTTT. V is TRBV19 and J is TRBJ1-5; D unclear. V shed 0 bases and J shed 5 bases, with 17 bases lying between them. Germline CDR1 is LNHDA and CDR2 is SQIVND (reference sequence). The CDR3 has 17 residues.

This clonotype was observed many times. The chain is built from TRBV12-3 or TRBV12-4 and TRBJ1-3; the D is unclear. This CDR3 contains 14 residues. V was clipped by 6 bases and J by 0 bases, with 9 bases between them. CDR3 loop: CASSFGSSGNTIYF. CDR3 nucleotides: TGTGCCAGCAGCTTTGGGAGCTCTGGAAACACCATATATTTT.

This sequence joins TRBV27 and TRBJ2-3; 10 nucleotides align to TRBD2. V was clipped by 4 bases and J by 4 bases; unmatched bases: 8. The CDR3 sequence is 16 residues long. The V gene's germline CDR1 is MNHEY and CDR2 SMNVEV (reference sequence). This CDR3 is CASSSAGGHLPDTQYF. CDR3 in DNA: TGTGCCAGCAGTTCAGCGGGAGGGCATCTCCCAGATACGCAGTATTTT.

The rearrangement links TRBV6-1 to TRBJ1-2; 8 bases align to TRBD1. Trimming at V came to 3 bases and at J to 7 bases, leaving 7 bases not matched to a gene. Looked up from germline, CDR1 is MNHNS and CDR2 is SASEGT. This CDR3 has 14 amino acids. CDR3 loop: CASSDRTGIGGYTF. The CDR3 DNA follows: TGTGCCAGCAGTGACCGGACAGGGATCGGTGGCTACACCTTC.

This clonotype was counted a few times. The rearrangement links TRBV12-3 or TRBV12-4 to TRBJ1-4; 7 positions match TRBD1. With 5 bases clipped from V and 4 bases from J, the junction kept 4 bases outside the gene matches. This CDR3 has 14 amino acids. CDR3 bases: TGTGCCAGCAGTCTGACAGGGATTAATGAAAAACTGTTTTTT. Translating it yields CASSLTGINEKLFF.